This TCR beta chain stems from a study of shared clonotypes between healthy human individuals. Study-level information: Each donor contributed plates that comprised three CD4 naive, three CD4 memory, two CD8 naive and one CD8 memory. Study findings and constraints: Limited genetic and exposure-history diversity came from having few donors.

Trimming removed 8 bases at V and 3 bases at J, with 16 bases between. Germline V gives CDR1 SNHLY, CDR2 FYNNEI. This CDR3 is 14 amino acids long. As regards this clone: Its cognate antigen is unknown.

Repertoires were generated with immunoSEQ multiplex PCR, while TCRdb's copy carries only in-frame clones and drops some. The profile covers around 700,000 clones, with approximately 79% appearing a single time and less than 2% taken by the ten largest. The source is a woman aged 25 to 39 in good health. The sequenced sample consisted of memory CD4+ T cells sorted from blood. Subset: CD45RA-negative fraction. The chain couples TRBV2 to TRBJ1-1; D might be TRBD1 (5 bases). The CDR3 loop reads CASLSRWGDTEAFF. The CDR3 DNA is TGTGCCAGCCTTTCGCGGTGGGGGGACACTGAAGCTTTCTTT.